This T cell receptor (beta chain) stems from a study of STAT5B mutations in CD4+ large granular lymphocyte leukemia. A remark on this clone: Antigen: not known.

Only in-frame clones appear in the TCRdb table, and some are missing; sequencing was by immunoSEQ multiplex PCR. Of 35,000 to 40,000 clones listed, around 72% were seen once; the top ten hold less than 0.7%. This CDR3 spans 13 amino acids. The V end lost 7 bases, the J end lost 5 bases, and 12 bases lay between the germline ends. CDR1 and CDR2 (germline): SNHLY, FYNNEI. Overall study findings and caveats: Main leukemic clonotypes were patient-specific, but roughly 26% appeared at low frequency elsewhere. Patient CD4-sorted repertoires looked more clonal than healthy CD4+ repertoires, even without putative leukemic clones. Top patient clones used TRBV06 genes more often: 8/27 versus 2/35 in controls.

Healthy controls were blood donor buffy coats. V is TRBV2 and J is TRBJ2-1; tentative D call: TRBD2 (6 bases). The source material was CD4+ T cells from blood buffy coats. This clonotype originated in a human donor in good health. CDR3: CASKGGRDNEQFF. The CDR3 DNA sequence: TGTGCCAGCAAGGGAGGCCGAGACAATGAGCAGTTCTTC.